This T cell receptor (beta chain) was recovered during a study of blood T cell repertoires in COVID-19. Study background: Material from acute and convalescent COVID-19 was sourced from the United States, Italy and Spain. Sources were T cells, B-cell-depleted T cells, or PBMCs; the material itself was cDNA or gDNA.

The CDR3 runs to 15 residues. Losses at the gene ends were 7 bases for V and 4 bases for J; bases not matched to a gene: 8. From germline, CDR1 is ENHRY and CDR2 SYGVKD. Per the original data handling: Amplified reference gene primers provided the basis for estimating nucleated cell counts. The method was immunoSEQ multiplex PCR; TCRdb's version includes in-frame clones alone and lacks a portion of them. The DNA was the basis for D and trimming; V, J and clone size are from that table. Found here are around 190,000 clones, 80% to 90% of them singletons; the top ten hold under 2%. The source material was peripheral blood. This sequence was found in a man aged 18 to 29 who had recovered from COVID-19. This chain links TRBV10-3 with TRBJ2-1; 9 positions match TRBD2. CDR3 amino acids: CAITEGLASYNEQFF. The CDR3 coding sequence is TGTGCCATCACTGAAGGACTAGCGTCGTACAATGAGCAGTTCTTC.